One sample yielded the 16 T cell receptor beta chains listed below, sequenced in a study of blood T cell repertoires in COVID-19 (dated by TCRdb to about 2020). Library construction relied on the immunoSEQ multiplex PCR assay. The immuneACCESS repertoire file appears here via TCRdb, limited to in-frame rearrangements. These files lack a portion of the clones; in checked studies, under half of the deficit traces to unresolved V genes, and the cause of the others is not known. For this sample there are about 160,000 clones; roughly 87% appear just once. Of the sample, around 4% falls within the top ten clones. Specimen: peripheral blood. Source of these receptors: a woman aged 60-75 years who had recovered from COVID-19.

The rearrangement joins TRBV7-8 to TRBJ1-1, with 7 bases fitting TRBD1. This CDR3 is 14 amino acids long. Germline V gene lookup returns CDR1 SGHVS and CDR2 FQNEAQ. V lost 3 bases to trimming and J lost 5 bases; unmatched junction nucleotides: 6. As DNA, the CDR3 is TGTGCCAGCAGCTTTTCAGGGGGTGTAACTGAAGCTTTCTTT. It codes for CASSFSGGVTEAFF.

This chain links TRBV7-6 with TRBJ2-3, with TRBD1 matching 7 bases. Germline CDR1 and CDR2: SGHVS and FNYEAQ. With 0 bases clipped from V and 2 bases from J, the junction kept 2 bases outside the gene matches. There are 15 residues in the CDR3. The CDR3 region has the DNA TGTGCCAGCAGCTTAGCGGGACAGTCCACAGATACGCAGTATTTT. Its protein product is CASSLAGQSTDTQYF.

Here the CDR3 reads CATSDPSGGPTGELFF. CDR3 nucleotide sequence: TGTGCCACCAGTGATCCTAGCGGGGGGCCCACCGGGGAGCTGTTTTTT. The chain combines TRBV24-1 with TRBJ2-2, with 11 bases matching TRBD2. V was clipped by 3 bases and J by 4 bases; unmatched bases: 3. Germline lookup yields CDR1 KGHDR and CDR2 SFDVKD. CDR3 length: 16 amino acids.

This chain connects TRBV5-1 to TRBJ2-1, with 12 bases matching TRBD2. CDR1 SGHRS and CDR2 YFSETQ come from the germline V gene. V shed 2 bases, J shed 5 bases, and the junction held 2 bases outside the gene matches. The CDR3 is 15 residues long. CDR3 sequence (DNA): TGCGCCAGCAGCTTTCTAGCGGGGGGGCACAATGAGCAGTTCTTC. Residues: CASSFLAGGHNEQFF.

The chain couples TRBV7-3 to TRBJ2-1; D remains unclear. V was trimmed by 3 bases and J by 4 bases, leaving 7 bases between them. The CDR3 loop spans 13 amino acids. The germline gives CDR1 SGHTA, CDR2 FQGTGA. As DNA, the CDR3 is TGTGCCAGCAGCTTGGCACAGTACAATGAGCAGTTCTTC. Translation gives CASSLAQYNEQFF.

The sample holds a few counts of this clone. The chain is built from TRBV28 and TRBJ2-7; possibly TRBD1 for D (6 bases). Germline CDR1 MDHEN, CDR2 SYDVKM. The V gene lost 7 bases and the J gene lost 2 bases, with 18 bases spanning the gap. This CDR3 has 15 residues. CDR3 residues: CASINSRTDPYEQYF. The CDR3 coding sequence is TGTGCCAGCATAAATTCAAGGACAGACCCCTACGAGCAGTACTTC.

This clone was seen a single time. The gene calls are TRBV7-9 and TRBJ1-1, with a possible D match to TRBD1 (6 bases). CDR1 and CDR2 from the germline V gene are SEHNR and FQNEAQ (reference sequence). V was shortened by 0 bases and J by 1 base, with 6 bases between the two germline ends. The length of the CDR3 is 14 residues. The CDR3 protein is CASSLAGGNTEAFF. For the CDR3, the DNA is TGTGCCAGCAGCTTAGCAGGGGGGAACACTGAAGCTTTCTTT.

The chain recombines TRBV28 with TRBJ1-1, with 8 bases identical to TRBD1. Trimming at V came to 7 bases and at J to 1 base, leaving 8 bases not matched to a gene. The germline V gene has CDR1 MDHEN and CDR2 SYDVKM. This CDR3 spans 15 amino acids. The CDR3 sequence: CASNGGGQGNTEAFF. The CDR3 DNA reads TGTGCCAGCAACGGTGGAGGACAGGGGAACACTGAAGCTTTCTTT.

The rearrangement joins TRBV28 to TRBJ2-7; 8 bases are shared with TRBD2. After removal of 8 bases from V and 7 bases from J, the junction contained 19 bases not matched to a gene. Germline CDR1 MDHEN, CDR2 SYDVKM. This CDR3 is built from 16 residues. CDR3 sequence: CASLTLLSGGIREQYF. The CDR3 DNA sequence: TGTGCCAGCCTAACCCTTCTAAGCGGGGGCATACGGGAGCAGTACTTC.

CDR3 bases: TGTGCCAGCAGTTTAGGTGGGGGGTTTATGGTGAACACTGAAGCTTTCTTT. Protein sequence: CASSLGGGFMVNTEAFF. The chain links TRBV28 to TRBJ1-1, with a tentative D call TRBD1 (5 bases). The V gene lost 2 bases and the J gene lost 0 bases, with 16 bases spanning the gap. Germline values: CDR1 MDHEN, CDR2 SYDVKM. This CDR3 region has 17 residues.

The chain links TRBV30 to TRBJ2-2, with no clear D. Germline CDR1 and CDR2: GTSNPN and SVGIG (reference sequence). The CDR3 is 14 amino acids. With 1 base removed from V and 0 bases from J, the gap between germline ends came to 6 bases. Here the CDR3 DNA reads TGTGCCTGGAGTGGAGAGACGAACACCGGGGAGCTGTTTTTT. Its protein is CAWSGETNTGELFF.

The J gene is TRBJ1-3, the V gene TRBV14; no definite D call. The V end lost 2 bases, the J end lost 8 bases, and 7 bases lay between the germline ends. This CDR3 spans 12 amino acids. Germline V gene data show CDR1 as SGHDN and CDR2 as FVKESK. CDR3 protein: CASSQSGYTIYF. CDR3 DNA sequence: TGTGCCAGCAGCCAATCGGGGTACACCATATATTTT.

V gene TRBV7-9 combines with J gene TRBJ2-1; 9 bases fit TRBD2. The CDR3 sequence is 16 residues long. The V gene's germline CDR1 is SEHNR and CDR2 FQNEAQ (reference sequence). V shed 5 bases and J 4 bases; nucleotides not matched to a gene: 9. DNA of the CDR3: TGTGCCAGCAGCCCGCGTAGCGGGGGCTTGTACAATGAGCAGTTCTTC. This codes for CASSPRSGGLYNEQFF.

J is TRBJ1-1 and V is TRBV20-1, with a tentative D call TRBD1 (5 bases). Germline-derived CDR1 and CDR2 are DFQATT and SNEGSKA (reference sequence). The CDR3 extends over 11 amino acids. CDR3 amino acids: CRSGMNTEAFF. The CDR3 DNA reads TGCAGGTCAGGGATGAACACTGAAGCTTTCTTT.

This rearrangement joins TRBV7-9 to TRBJ1-1; D not certain. The CDR3 has 13 amino acids. In germline, CDR1 is SEHNR, CDR2 FQNEAQ (reference sequence). V lost 7 bases to trimming and J lost 3 bases, with 12 bases between them. Here the CDR3 DNA reads TGTGCCAGCATCCCTCGGGTGGACACTGAAGCTTTCTTT. Translating gives CASIPRVDTEAFF. Based on the CDR3 plus reference TRBV7-9 and TRBJ1-1, the full variable domain is DTGVSQNPRHKITKRGQNVTFRCDPISEHNRLYWYRQTLGQGPEFLTYFQNEAQLEKSRLLSDRFSAERPKGSFSTLEIQRTEQGDSAMYLCASIPRVDTEAFFGQGTRLTVV.

This chain connects TRBV10-3 to TRBJ2-7; TRBD1 matches at 10 bases. V dropped 3 bases and J dropped 0; count of bases not matched to a gene: 5. The length of the CDR3 is 16 residues. Per the germline V gene, CDR1 is ENHRY and CDR2 is SYGVKD. CDR3 in DNA: TGTGCCATCAGTGACTTGGGACAGGGGATCTCCTACGAGCAGTACTTC. It encodes CAISDLGQGISYEQYF.